This TCR beta chain was recorded in a study of shared clonotypes between healthy human individuals. Overall study: Each donor's CD8 memory used one plate, CD8 naive two, each CD4 subset three.

Only in-frame clones appear in the TCRdb table, and some are missing; sequencing was by immunoSEQ multiplex PCR. This sample carries 2 million to 2.5 million clones, less than 95% of them seen once, and the ten largest clones take more than 0.35%. V lost 2 bases to trimming and J lost 1 base; unmatched junction nucleotides: 7. In germline, CDR1 is MNHEY, CDR2 SMNVEV (reference sequence). This CDR3 is built from 16 residues. V gene TRBV27 combines with J gene TRBJ1-1; TRBD1 aligns across 7 bases. This TCR was sampled from a man younger than 30 in good health. Some clones in this sample may be carry-over from other donors' samples. Sequencing input: naive CD4+ T cells from PBMCs. This sample's subset: CD45RA+ positively selected. CDR3 in DNA: TGTGCCAGCAGTTTAGGCCACAGGGGAGGGAACACTGAAGCTTTCTTT. It specifies CASSLGHRGGNTEAFF.